These T cell receptor beta chains were read from a single sample in a study of shared clonotypes between healthy human individuals. Profiling relied on immunoSEQ multiplex PCR, and the TCRdb table lists in-frame clones only, not all of them. The table records approximately 2.1 million clones, 93% of them present only once. Material for sequencing was naive CD4+ T cells from PBMCs. Receptor source: a young man in good health. Some clones in this sample may be carry-over from other donors' samples. CDR3s include the opening cysteine and the closing phenylalanine or tryptophan. Fields, in order: CDR3 protein, CDR3 DNA, clone size, V gene, J gene, CDR3 length, D gene. D genes are given only for firm matches. Some rows have no size entry. The others give once, few or many, or a class for an expanded clone.

CDR3: CASRLPGTAFYEQYF
DNA: TGTGCCAGCAGGTTACCCGGGACAGCCTTCTACGAGCAGTACTTC
size: -
V: TRBV6-1
J: TRBJ2-7
length: 15
D: TRBD1

CDR3: CAWSVDSYNEQFF
DNA: TGTGCCTGGAGTGTGGACAGCTACAATGAGCAGTTCTTC
size: -
V: TRBV30
J: TRBJ2-1
length: 13
D: -

CDR3: CASSQDLSGLAGEAQYF
DNA: TGCGCCAGCAGCCAAGATCTATCTGGACTAGCGGGAGAGGCGCAGTATTTT
size: -
V: TRBV4-3
J: TRBJ2-3
length: 17
D: TRBD2

CDR3: CATSRGGLGYTEAFF
DNA: TGTGCCACCTCCCGAGGGGGGCTCGGGTACACTGAAGCTTTCTTT
size: once
V: TRBV6-1
J: TRBJ1-1
length: 15
D: -

CDR3: CASSPFRDGAGANVLTF
DNA: TGTGCCAGCAGCCCCTTCAGGGATGGCGCTGGGGCCAACGTCCTGACTTTC
size: -
V: TRBV7-7
J: TRBJ2-6
length: 17
D: -

CDR3: CASKGGATNEKLFF
DNA: TGTGCCAGCAAGGGGGGTGCAACTAATGAAAAACTGTTTTTT
size: -
V: TRBV28
J: TRBJ1-4
length: 14
D: -

CDR3: CASKRDPLMTDTQYF
DNA: TGTGCCAGCAAACGGGACCCCTTAATGACAGATACGCAGTATTTT
size: -
V: TRBV2
J: TRBJ2-3
length: 15
D: -

CDR3: CASSRTEAFF
DNA: TGTGCCAGCAGCAGAACTGAAGCTTTCTTT
size: once
V: TRBV7-9
J: TRBJ1-1
length: 10
D: -

CDR3: CASSLFGGKENEQYF
DNA: TGTGCCAGCAGCTTGTTCGGGGGAAAGGAAAACGAGCAGTACTTC
size: -
V: TRBV5-6
J: TRBJ2-7
length: 15
D: -

CDR3: CASSLAADTQYF
DNA: TGTGCCAGCAGCTTAGCGGCAGATACGCAGTATTTT
size: -
V: TRBV7-6
J: TRBJ2-3
length: 12
D: -

CDR3: CASSLSGGEDGYTF
DNA: TGTGCCAGCAGCTTATCGGGAGGGGAGGATGGCTACACCTTC
size: once
V: TRBV7-9
J: TRBJ1-2
length: 14
D: -

CDR3: CASSTQGREKLFF
DNA: TGTGCCAGTAGTACTCAGGGTCGGGAAAAACTGTTTTTT
size: -
V: TRBV19
J: TRBJ1-4
length: 13
D: -

CDR3: CASSLVTSGSYNEQFF
DNA: TGCGCCAGCAGCTTGGTAACTAGCGGGTCCTACAATGAGCAGTTCTTC
size: -
V: TRBV5-1
J: TRBJ2-1
length: 16
D: TRBD2

CDR3: CASSPIQGQRDRDYGYTF
DNA: TGCGCCAGCAGTCCTATACAAGGGCAACGGGACAGGGACTATGGCTACACCTTC
size: once
V: TRBV5-1
J: TRBJ1-2
length: 18
D: TRBD1

CDR3: CASSLIVGTQHF
DNA: TGTGCCAGCAGTTTGATTGTGGGGACCCAGCATTTT
size: -
V: TRBV28
J: TRBJ1-5
length: 12
D: -

CDR3: CASSLGGPLSGNTIYF
DNA: TGTGCCAGCAGCTTGGGGGGCCCTCTCTCTGGAAACACCATATATTTT
size: -
V: TRBV5-4
J: TRBJ1-3
length: 16
D: -

CDR3: CASSGIRPSTDTQYF
DNA: TGTGCCAGCAGTGGAATCAGACCTAGCACAGATACGCAGTATTTT
size: -
V: TRBV6-1
J: TRBJ2-3
length: 15
D: -

CDR3: CACNKQGARSDTQYF
DNA: TGTGCCTGCAATAAACAGGGGGCGCGCTCAGATACGCAGTATTTT
size: -
V: TRBV2
J: TRBJ2-3
length: 15
D: TRBD1

CDR3: CAWDLRGLEETQYF
DNA: TGTGCCTGGGACCTCAGGGGGCTTGAGGAGACCCAGTACTTC
size: -
V: TRBV30
J: TRBJ2-5
length: 14
D: TRBD1

CDR3: CASRWRDRGTGELFF
DNA: TGTGCCAGCAGGTGGAGGGACAGGGGTACCGGGGAGCTGTTTTTT
size: -
V: TRBV28
J: TRBJ2-2
length: 15
D: TRBD1

CDR3: CASSPDDRFTIYF
DNA: TGTGCCAGCAGCCCCGATGATAGGTTTACCATATATTTT
size: -
V: TRBV7-9
J: TRBJ1-3
length: 13
D: -

CDR3: CASSGSGLPYEQYF
DNA: TGTGCCAGCAGTGGTTCTGGGTTACCCTACGAGCAGTACTTC
size: -
V: TRBV2
J: TRBJ2-7
length: 14
D: -

CDR3: CASSLDQTGFQVQNIQYF
DNA: TGTGCCAGCAGCTTAGATCAAACAGGGTTCCAAGTCCAAAACATTCAGTACTTC
size: -
V: TRBV11-2
J: TRBJ2-4
length: 18
D: -

CDR3: CSVMTGGYEQYF
DNA: TGCAGCGTAATGACAGGGGGCTACGAGCAGTACTTC
size: -
V: TRBV29-1
J: TRBJ2-7
length: 12
D: TRBD1

CDR3: CASSLVWWDSKEDEQFF
DNA: TGTGCCAGCAGCTTAGTCTGGTGGGACAGCAAGGAGGATGAGCAGTTCTTC
size: -
V: TRBV7-8
J: TRBJ2-1
length: 17
D: TRBD1

CDR3: CASSFRGRETEAFF
DNA: TGTGCCAGCAGCTTCAGGGGGCGCGAGACTGAAGCTTTCTTT
size: once
V: TRBV7-3
J: TRBJ1-1
length: 14
D: TRBD1

CDR3: CASSERGPLNQPQHF
DNA: TGTGCCAGCAGTGAACGGGGGCCTCTCAATCAGCCCCAGCATTTT
size: -
V: TRBV6-1
J: TRBJ1-5
length: 15
D: -

CDR3: CASSPWANRDRVEAFF
DNA: TGTGCCAGCTCACCATGGGCCAACCGGGACAGGGTAGAAGCTTTCTTT
size: -
V: TRBV18
J: TRBJ1-1
length: 16
D: TRBD1

CDR3: CASSRSSGDQPQHF
DNA: TGTGCCAGCAGCCGGTCTTCCGGGGATCAGCCCCAGCATTTT
size: -
V: TRBV4-2
J: TRBJ1-5
length: 14
D: -